Detailed here is one T cell receptor (beta chain). The V gene lost 1 base and the J gene lost 2 bases, with 22 bases spanning the gap. Germline CDR1 and CDR2: GTSNPN and SVGIG (reference sequence). This CDR3 is 18 amino acids long. This entry comes from a study of CD8 T cells in Susac syndrome. With random hexamers, 0.5 to 1 ug RNA was reverse transcribed. Across 54 Vbeta and 13 Jbeta, TCR beta CDR3 was amplified with immunoSEQ multiplex PCR. TCRdb re-analysed the immunoSEQ multiplex PCR reads in MiXCR, keeping a single row per CDR3 protein. In the table there are 110,000 to 150,000 distinct CDR3 sequences, 94% of which are singletons. Healthy donors constituted the controls, which were matched for age and sex. TEMRA cells were enriched by FACS, and CD4+ and CD8+ T cells were negatively isolated.

The sequencing sample was made of CD8+ T cells from PBMCs. The TCR sequence derives from a human donor in good health. This chain joins TRBV30 and TRBJ2-3; either TRBD1 or TRBD2 may supply D (6 bases each). The CDR3 loop reads CAWSARGARKRATDTQYF. The CDR3 nucleotides are TGTGCCTGGAGTGCCAGGGGCGCTAGGAAGCGGGCCACAGATACGCAGTATTTT. Variable domain in full (rest from reference TRBV30 and TRBJ2-3): SQTIHQWPATLVQPVGSPLSLECTVEGTSNPNLYWYRQAAGRGLQLLFYSVGIGQISSEVPQNLSASRPQDRQFILSSKKLLLSDSGFYLCAWSARGARKRATDTQYFGPGTRLTVL.